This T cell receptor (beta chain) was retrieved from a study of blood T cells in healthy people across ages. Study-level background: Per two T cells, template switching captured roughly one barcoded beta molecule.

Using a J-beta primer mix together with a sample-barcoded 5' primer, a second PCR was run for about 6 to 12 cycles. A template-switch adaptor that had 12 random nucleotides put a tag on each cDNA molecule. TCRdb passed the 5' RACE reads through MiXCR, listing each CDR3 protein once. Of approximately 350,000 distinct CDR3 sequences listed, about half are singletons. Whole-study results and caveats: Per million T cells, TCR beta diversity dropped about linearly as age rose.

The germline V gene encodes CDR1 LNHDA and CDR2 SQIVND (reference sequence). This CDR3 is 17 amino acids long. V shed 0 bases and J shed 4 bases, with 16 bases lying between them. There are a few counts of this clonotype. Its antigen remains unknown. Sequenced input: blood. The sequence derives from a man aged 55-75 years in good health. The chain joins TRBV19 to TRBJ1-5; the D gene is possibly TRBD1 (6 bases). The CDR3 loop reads CASSIEKTDRKNQPQHF. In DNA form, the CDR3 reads TGTGCCAGTAGTATAGAGAAGACCGACAGGAAAAATCAGCCCCAGCATTTT.